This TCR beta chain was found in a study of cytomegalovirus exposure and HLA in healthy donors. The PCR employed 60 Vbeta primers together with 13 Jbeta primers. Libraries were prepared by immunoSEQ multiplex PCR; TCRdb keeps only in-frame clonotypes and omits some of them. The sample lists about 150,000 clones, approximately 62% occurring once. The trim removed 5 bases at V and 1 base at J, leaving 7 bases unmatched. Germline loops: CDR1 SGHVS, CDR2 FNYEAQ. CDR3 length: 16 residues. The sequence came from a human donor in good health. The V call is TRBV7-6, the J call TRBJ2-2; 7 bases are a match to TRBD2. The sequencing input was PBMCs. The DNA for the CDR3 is TGTGCCAGCAGCCGAACTAGCGCCCGGAACACCGGGGAGCTGTTTTTT. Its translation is CASSRTSARNTGELFF.